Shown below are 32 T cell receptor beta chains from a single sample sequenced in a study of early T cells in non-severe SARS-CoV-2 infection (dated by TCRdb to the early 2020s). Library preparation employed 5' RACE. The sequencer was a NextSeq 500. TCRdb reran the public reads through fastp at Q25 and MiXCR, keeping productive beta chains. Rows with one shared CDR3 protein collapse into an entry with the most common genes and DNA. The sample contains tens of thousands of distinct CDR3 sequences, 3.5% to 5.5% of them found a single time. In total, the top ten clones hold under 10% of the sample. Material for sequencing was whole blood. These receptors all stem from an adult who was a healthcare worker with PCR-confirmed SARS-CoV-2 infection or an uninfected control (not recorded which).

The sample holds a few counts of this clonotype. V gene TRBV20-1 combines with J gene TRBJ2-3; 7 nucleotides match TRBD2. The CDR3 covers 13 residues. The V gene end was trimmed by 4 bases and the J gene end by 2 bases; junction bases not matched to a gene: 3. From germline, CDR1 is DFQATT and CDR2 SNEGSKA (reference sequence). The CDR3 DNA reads TGCAGTGCTACTAGCGGTTACACAGATACGCAGTATTTT. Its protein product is CSATSGYTDTQYF.

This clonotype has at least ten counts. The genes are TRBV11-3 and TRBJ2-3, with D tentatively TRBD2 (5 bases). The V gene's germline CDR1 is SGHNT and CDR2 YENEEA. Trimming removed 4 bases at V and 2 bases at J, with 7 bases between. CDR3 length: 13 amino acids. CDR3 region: CASSYGLTDTQYF. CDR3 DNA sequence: TGTGCCAGCAGCTATGGACTCACAGATACGCAGTATTTT. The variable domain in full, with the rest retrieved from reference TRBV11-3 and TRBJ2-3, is EAGVVQSPRYKIIEKKQPVAFWCNPISGHNTLYWYLQNLGQGPELLIRYENEEAVDDSQLPKDRFSAERLKGVDSTLKIQPAELGDSAVYLCASSYGLTDTQYFGPGTRLTVL.

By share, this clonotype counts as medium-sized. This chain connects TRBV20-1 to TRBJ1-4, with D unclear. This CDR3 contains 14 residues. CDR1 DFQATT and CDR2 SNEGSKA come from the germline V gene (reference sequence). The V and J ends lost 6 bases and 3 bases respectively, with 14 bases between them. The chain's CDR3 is CSAAGGSANEKLFF. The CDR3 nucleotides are TGCAGTGCCGCCGGAGGGTCGGCTAATGAAAAACTGTTTTTT.

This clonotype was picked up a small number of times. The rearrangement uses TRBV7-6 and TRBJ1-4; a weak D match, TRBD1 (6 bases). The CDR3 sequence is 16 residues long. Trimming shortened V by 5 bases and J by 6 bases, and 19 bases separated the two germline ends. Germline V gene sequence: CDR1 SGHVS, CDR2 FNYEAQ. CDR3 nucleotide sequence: TGTGCCAGCAGCGCTACCGACAGGCTAGGAGATGAAAAACTGTTTTTT. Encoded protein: CASSATDRLGDEKLFF.

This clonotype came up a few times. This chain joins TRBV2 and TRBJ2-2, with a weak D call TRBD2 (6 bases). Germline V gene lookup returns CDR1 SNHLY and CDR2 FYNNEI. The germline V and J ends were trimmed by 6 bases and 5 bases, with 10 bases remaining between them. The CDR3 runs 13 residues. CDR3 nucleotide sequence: TGTGCCAGCAGCCGGGACTGGACCGGGGAGCTGTTTTTT. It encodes CASSRDWTGELFF.

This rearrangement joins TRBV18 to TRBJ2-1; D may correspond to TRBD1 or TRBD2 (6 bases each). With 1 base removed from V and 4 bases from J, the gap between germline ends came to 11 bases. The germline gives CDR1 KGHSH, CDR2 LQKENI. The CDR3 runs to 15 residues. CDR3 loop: CASSPLGGPYNEQFF. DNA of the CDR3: TGTGCCAGCTCACCACTGGGGGGCCCTTACAATGAGCAGTTCTTC.

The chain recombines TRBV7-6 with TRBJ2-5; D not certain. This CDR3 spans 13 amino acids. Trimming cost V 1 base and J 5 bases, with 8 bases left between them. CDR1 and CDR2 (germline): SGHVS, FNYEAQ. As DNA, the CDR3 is TGTGCCAGCAGCTTAGGGGATCTGGAGACCCAGTACTTC. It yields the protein CASSLGDLETQYF.

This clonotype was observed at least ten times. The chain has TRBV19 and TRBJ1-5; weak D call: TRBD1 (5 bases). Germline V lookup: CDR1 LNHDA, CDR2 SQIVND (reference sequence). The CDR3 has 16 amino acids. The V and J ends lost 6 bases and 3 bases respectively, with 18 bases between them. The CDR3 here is CASSITLGTINQPQHF. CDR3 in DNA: TGTGCCAGTAGCATTACCTTAGGGACCATCAATCAGCCCCAGCATTTT.

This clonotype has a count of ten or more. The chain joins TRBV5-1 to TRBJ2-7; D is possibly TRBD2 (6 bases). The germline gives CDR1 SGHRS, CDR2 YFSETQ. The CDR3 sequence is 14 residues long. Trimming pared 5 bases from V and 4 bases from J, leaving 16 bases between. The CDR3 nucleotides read TGCGCCAGCAGTCCTGGGGGAGGAGGGTACGAGCAGTACTTC. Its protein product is CASSPGGGGYEQYF.

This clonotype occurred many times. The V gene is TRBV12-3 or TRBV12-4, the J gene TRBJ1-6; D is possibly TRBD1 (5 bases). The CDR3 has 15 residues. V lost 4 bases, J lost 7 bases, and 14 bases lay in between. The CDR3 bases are TGTGCCAGCAGTTGGGGGGTGGGGCAGAATTCACCCCTCCACTTT. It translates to CASSWGVGQNSPLHF.

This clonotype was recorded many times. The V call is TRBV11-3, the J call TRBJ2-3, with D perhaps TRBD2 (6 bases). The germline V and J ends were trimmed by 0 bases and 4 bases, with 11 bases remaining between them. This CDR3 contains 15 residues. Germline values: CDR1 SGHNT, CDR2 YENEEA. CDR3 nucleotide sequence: TGTGCCAGCAGCTTAGACGGAGGGTCGGCAGATACGCAGTATTTT. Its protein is CASSLDGGSADTQYF.

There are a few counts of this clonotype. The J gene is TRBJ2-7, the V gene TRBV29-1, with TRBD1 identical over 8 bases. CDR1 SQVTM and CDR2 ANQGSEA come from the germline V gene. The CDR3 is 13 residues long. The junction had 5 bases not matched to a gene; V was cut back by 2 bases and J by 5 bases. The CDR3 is CSVERNRGDEQYF. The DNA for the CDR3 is TGCAGCGTTGAAAGAAACAGGGGGGACGAGCAGTACTTC.

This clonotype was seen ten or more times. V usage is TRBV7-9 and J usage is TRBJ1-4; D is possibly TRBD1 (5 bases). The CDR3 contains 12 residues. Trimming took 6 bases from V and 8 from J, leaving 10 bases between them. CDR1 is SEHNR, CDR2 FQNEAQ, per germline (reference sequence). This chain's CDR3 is CASREGEEKLFF. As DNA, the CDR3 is TGTGCCAGCAGGGAAGGGGAGGAAAAACTGTTTTTT.

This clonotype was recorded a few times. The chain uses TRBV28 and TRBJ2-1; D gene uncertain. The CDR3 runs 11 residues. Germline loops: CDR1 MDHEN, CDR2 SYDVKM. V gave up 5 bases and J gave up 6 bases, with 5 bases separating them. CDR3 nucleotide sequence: TGTGCCAGCAGTGCCCTCAATGAGCAGTTCTTC. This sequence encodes CASSALNEQFF.

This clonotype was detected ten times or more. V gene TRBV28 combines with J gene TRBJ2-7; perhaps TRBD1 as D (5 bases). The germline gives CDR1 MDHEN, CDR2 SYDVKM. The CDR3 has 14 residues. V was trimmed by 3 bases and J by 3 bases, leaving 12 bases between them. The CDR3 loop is CASSLQGMYYEQYF. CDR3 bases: TGTGCCAGCAGTTTGCAGGGTATGTACTACGAGCAGTACTTC.

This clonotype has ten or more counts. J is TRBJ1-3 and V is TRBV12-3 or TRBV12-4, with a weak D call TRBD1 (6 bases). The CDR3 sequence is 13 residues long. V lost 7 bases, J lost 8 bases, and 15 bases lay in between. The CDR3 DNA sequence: TGTGCCAGCAACAGATACAGGGCGGACACCATATATTTT. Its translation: CASNRYRADTIYF.

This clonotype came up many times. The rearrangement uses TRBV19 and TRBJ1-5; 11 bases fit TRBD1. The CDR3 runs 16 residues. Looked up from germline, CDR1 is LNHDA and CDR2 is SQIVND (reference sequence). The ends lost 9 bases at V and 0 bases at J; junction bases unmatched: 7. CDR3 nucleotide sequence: TGTGCCAGCGTACGGGACAGGGGGTTTAGCAATCAGCCCCAGCATTTT. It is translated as CASVRDRGFSNQPQHF.

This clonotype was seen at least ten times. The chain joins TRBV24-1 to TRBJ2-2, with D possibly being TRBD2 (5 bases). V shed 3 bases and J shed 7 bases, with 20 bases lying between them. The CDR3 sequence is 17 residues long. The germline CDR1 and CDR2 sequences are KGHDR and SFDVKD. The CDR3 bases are TGTGCCACCAGTGATGTGCGCAGAGGTGGGAGAGACGGGGAGCTGTTTTTT. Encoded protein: CATSDVRRGGRDGELFF.

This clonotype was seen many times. The CDR3 DNA reads TGTGCCAGCAGTTACGACGCCGGGCAGCCCCAGCATTTT. This codes for CASSYDAGQPQHF. The V gene is TRBV6-2 or TRBV6-3, the J gene TRBJ1-5; D call uncertain. CDR1 is MNHEY, CDR2 SVGEGT, per germline. This CDR3 contains 13 residues. V was clipped by 2 bases and J by 7 bases, with 9 bases between them.

As DNA, the CDR3 is TGTGCCAGCAGCCCCGCTGACAGGGTGTACGAGCAGTACTTC. This encodes CASSPADRVYEQYF. The gene calls are TRBV21-1 and TRBJ2-7; the table assigns TRBD1, which was not confirmed against the DNA. TRBV21-1 is described as a pseudogene. This CDR3 contains 14 residues.

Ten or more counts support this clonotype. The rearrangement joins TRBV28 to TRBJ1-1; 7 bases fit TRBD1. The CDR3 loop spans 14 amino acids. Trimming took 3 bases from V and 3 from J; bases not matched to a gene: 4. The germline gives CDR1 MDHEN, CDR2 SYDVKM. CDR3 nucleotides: TGTGCCAGCAGTTTCCCCGGGACAGACACTGAAGCTTTCTTT. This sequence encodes CASSFPGTDTEAFF.

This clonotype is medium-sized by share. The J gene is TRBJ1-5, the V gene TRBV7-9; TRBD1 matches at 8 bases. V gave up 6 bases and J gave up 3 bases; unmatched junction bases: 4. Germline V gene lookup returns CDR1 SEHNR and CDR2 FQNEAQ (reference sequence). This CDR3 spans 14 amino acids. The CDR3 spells CASSDRGDNQPQHF. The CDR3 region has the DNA TGTGCCAGCAGTGACAGGGGAGACAATCAGCCCCAGCATTTT. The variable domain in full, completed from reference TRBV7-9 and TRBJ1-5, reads DTGVSQNPRHKITKRGQNVTFRCDPISEHNRLYWYRQTLGQGPEFLTYFQNEAQLEKSRLLSDRFSAERPKGSFSTLEIQRTEQGDSAMYLCASSDRGDNQPQHFGDGTRLSIL.

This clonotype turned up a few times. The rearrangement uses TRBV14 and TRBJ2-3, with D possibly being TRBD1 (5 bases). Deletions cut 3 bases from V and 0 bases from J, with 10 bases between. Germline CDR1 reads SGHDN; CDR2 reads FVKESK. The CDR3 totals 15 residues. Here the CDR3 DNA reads TGTGCCAGCAGCCACCCGACAGCTAGCACAGATACGCAGTATTTT. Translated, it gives CASSHPTASTDTQYF.

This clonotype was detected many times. CDR3 DNA: TGTGCCAGCGCTTTGATGGGGGAGACCCAGTACTTC. It codes for CASALMGETQYF. This chain joins TRBV6-2 or TRBV6-3 and TRBJ2-5; no firm D call. Germline-derived CDR1 and CDR2 are MNHEY and SVGEGT. Between the trimmed V and J ends, which lost 8 bases and 5 bases, there was a span of 12 bases. The CDR3 totals 12 residues.

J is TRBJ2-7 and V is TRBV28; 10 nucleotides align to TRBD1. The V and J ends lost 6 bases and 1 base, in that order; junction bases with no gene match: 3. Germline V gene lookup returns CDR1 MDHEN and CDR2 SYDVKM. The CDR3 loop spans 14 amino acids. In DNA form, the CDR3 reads TGTGCCAGCAGCAGGACAGGGGGATCCTACGAGCAGTACTTC. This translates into CASSRTGGSYEQYF.

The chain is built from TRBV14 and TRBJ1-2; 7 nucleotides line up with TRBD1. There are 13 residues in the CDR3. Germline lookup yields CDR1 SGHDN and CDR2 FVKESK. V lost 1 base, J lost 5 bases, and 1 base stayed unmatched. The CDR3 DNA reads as TGTGCCAGCAGCCAAGGACAGGGATATGGCTACACCTTC. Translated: CASSQGQGYGYTF.

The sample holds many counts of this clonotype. The CDR3: CASSLFASGDQETQYF. CDR3 nucleotides: TGTGCCAGCAGCTTATTCGCTAGCGGGGATCAAGAGACCCAGTACTTC. V gene TRBV7-2 combines with J gene TRBJ2-5, with 9 nucleotides matching TRBD2. This CDR3 comprises 16 residues. Germline V lookup: CDR1 SGHTA, CDR2 FQGNSA. Germline trimming cut 2 bases from V and 2 bases from J; bases unmatched to any gene: 6.

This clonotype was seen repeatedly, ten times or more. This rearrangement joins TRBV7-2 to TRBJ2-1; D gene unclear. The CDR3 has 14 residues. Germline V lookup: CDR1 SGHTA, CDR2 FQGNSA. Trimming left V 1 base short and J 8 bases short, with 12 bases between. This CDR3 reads CASSLGSSLDEQFF. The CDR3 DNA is TGTGCCAGCAGCTTAGGATCTTCTTTGGATGAGCAGTTCTTC.

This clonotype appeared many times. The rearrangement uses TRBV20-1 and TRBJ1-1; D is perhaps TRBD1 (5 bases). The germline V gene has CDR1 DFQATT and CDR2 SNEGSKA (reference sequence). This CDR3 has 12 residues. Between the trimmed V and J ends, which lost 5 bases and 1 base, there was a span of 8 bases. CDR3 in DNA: TGCAGTGCTTATACAGGGAACACTGAAGCTTTCTTT. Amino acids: CSAYTGNTEAFF.

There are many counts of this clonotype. CDR3 in amino acids: CASSLEQNTEAFF. CDR3 bases: TGTGCCAGCAGCTTAGAGCAGAACACTGAAGCTTTCTTT. The chain couples TRBV7-9 to TRBJ1-1; D is unresolved. The CDR3 runs to 13 residues. Looked up from germline, CDR1 is SEHNR and CDR2 is FQNEAQ (reference sequence). V lost 1 base to trimming and J lost 1 base, with 4 bases between them.

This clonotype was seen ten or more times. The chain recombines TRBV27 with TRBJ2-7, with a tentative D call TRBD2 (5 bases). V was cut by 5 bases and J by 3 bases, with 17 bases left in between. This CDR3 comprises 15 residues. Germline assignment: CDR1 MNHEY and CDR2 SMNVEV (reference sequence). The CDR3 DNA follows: TGTGCCAGCAGTCCCGTAGAGCGGAATAGCTACGAGCAGTACTTC. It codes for CASSPVERNSYEQYF.

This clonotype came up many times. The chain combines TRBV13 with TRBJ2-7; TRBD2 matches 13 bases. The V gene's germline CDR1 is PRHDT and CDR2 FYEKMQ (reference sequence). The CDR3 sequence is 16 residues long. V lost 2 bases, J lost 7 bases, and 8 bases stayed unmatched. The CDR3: CASSLSTGLAGYEQYF. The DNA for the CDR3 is TGTGCCAGCAGCTTAAGCACGGGACTAGCGGGGTATGAGCAGTACTTC.